The 20 T cell receptor beta chains below come from one sample, sequenced in a study of read filtering for tumor transcriptome and immune sequencing. The library was built from roughly 400 ng RNA with molecular barcoded adaptors for alpha/delta and beta/gamma chains. TCRdb reanalysed the reads using MiXCR and keeps one entry per CDR3 protein. The sample lists roughly 130,000 distinct CDR3 sequences, under 15% occurring once. Sample: a population of CD138-negative cells sorted from bone marrow. The origin of the receptors is a donor aged 40 or over with multiple myeloma.

The rearrangement uses TRBV12-3 or TRBV12-4 and TRBJ1-2; tentative D call: TRBD1 (5 bases). Trimming pared 7 bases from V and 8 bases from J, leaving 14 bases between. This CDR3 has 12 amino acids. CDR3 nucleotides: TGTGCCAGCACTCGGACACAACCGGGCTACACCTTC. Amino acid sequence: CASTRTQPGYTF.

With regard to this clonotype: This sequence may be a read error, since a much larger clone differs from it by one base. The rearrangement uses TRBV6-1 and TRBJ2-3, with 11 bases identical to TRBD2. The V gene end was trimmed by 5 bases and the J gene end by 4 bases; junction bases not matched to a gene: 14. This CDR3 contains 18 residues. The V gene's germline CDR1 is MNHNS and CDR2 SASEGT. This CDR3 reads CASSQRLAGTGSADTQYF. Written as DNA, the CDR3 is TGTGCCAGCAGTCAAAGACTAGCGGGAACCGGAAGCGCAGATACGCAGTATTTT.

This clonotype was seen repeatedly, ten times or more. This chain uses TRBV10-3 with TRBJ2-2; D is perhaps TRBD1 or TRBD2 (5 bases each). V was cut by 8 bases and J by 3 bases, with 13 bases left in between. The CDR3 runs 14 residues. CDR1 and CDR2 from the germline V gene are ENHRY and SYGVKD. The CDR3 loop is CAIGKGDDTGELFF. The CDR3 region has the DNA TGTGCCATCGGAAAAGGGGACGACACCGGGGAGCTGTTTTTT.

This clonotype was seen many times. The chain uses TRBV2 and TRBJ2-3, with 10 bases lining up with TRBD1. V trimming: 4 bases; J trimming: 3 bases; junction bases outside the gene matches: 10. This CDR3 has 17 residues. Germline V CDR1 and CDR2: SNHLY, FYNNEI. The CDR3 reads CASSVTGTGVGTDTQYF. CDR3 DNA sequence: TGTGCCAGCAGTGTGACCGGGACAGGGGTTGGTACAGATACGCAGTATTTT.

This clonotype was counted between two and nine times. The chain links TRBV6-1 to TRBJ2-5, with no clear D. The CDR3 covers 10 residues. Trimming shortened V by 7 bases and J by 2 bases, and 2 bases separated the two germline ends. Per germline, CDR1 MNHNS and CDR2 SASEGT. CDR3 sequence: CASTQETQYF. CDR3 nucleotide sequence: TGTGCCAGCACGCAAGAGACCCAGTACTTC.

Details on this clonotype: Given a much more abundant clone one base away, this may be a read error. This chain's CDR3 is CASSKDSSAYGYAF. The CDR3 nucleotides are TGTGCCAGTAGTAAAGACAGTTCAGCCTATGGCTACGCCTTC. V gene TRBV19 combines with J gene TRBJ1-2; tentative D call: TRBD1 (5 bases). The CDR3 is made up of 14 amino acids. Looked up from germline, CDR1 is LNHDA and CDR2 is SQIVND (reference sequence).

This clonotype was seen many times. This chain joins TRBV30 and TRBJ2-2; 7 bases are shared with TRBD2. With 1 base clipped from V and 10 bases from J, the junction kept 3 bases outside the gene matches. CDR1 GTSNPN and CDR2 SVGIG come from the germline V gene (reference sequence). CDR3 length: 12 residues. In DNA form, the CDR3 reads TGTGCCTGGAGTGGAGCGGGGACGGAGCTGTTTTTT. This translates into CAWSGAGTELFF.

This clonotype has only a few counts. The chain uses TRBV21-1 and TRBJ2-2; the table assigns TRBD2, which was not confirmed against the DNA. TRBV21-1 is marked as a pseudogene. CDR3 length: 16 amino acids. The CDR3: CASSKGLAGPTGELFF. The CDR3, as DNA: TGTGCCAGCAGCAAAGGTCTAGCGGGACCCACCGGGGAGCTGTTTTTT.

This clonotype was recorded at least ten times. The chain is built from TRBV7-2 and TRBJ2-5; D might be TRBD1 (5 bases). Germline V gene lookup returns CDR1 SGHTA and CDR2 FQGNSA. The ends were cut back, 2 bases at V and 5 bases at J, with 9 bases in the middle. The CDR3 has 13 residues. The CDR3 loop reads CASSLRGRETQYF. Written as DNA, the CDR3 is TGTGCCAGCAGCTTAAGGGGAAGGGAGACCCAGTACTTC.

This clonotype was seen only a few times. The gene calls are TRBV12-3 or TRBV12-4 and TRBJ1-3, with TRBD1 identical over 7 bases. With 6 bases clipped from V and 7 bases from J, the junction kept 3 bases outside the gene matches. The CDR3 is 12 amino acids. CDR3 loop: CASRQGLNTIYF. The CDR3 nucleotides read TGTGCCAGCAGACAGGGGCTGAACACCATATATTTT.

This clonotype has at least ten counts. The V gene is TRBV2, the J gene TRBJ2-5; TRBD1 agrees at 11 bases. The length of the CDR3 is 16 residues. J was trimmed by 3 bases and V by 5 bases; bases with no gene match: 8. Per the germline V gene, CDR1 is SNHLY and CDR2 is FYNNEI. The CDR3, as DNA: TGTGCCAGCAGTTTGGACAGGGGGCAAACCGAAGAGACCCAGTACTTC. Protein product: CASSLDRGQTEETQYF.

This clonotype showed up many times. The rearrangement links TRBV7-9 to TRBJ1-2; 8 nucleotides match TRBD1. From germline, CDR1 is SEHNR and CDR2 FQNEAQ (reference sequence). The CDR3 consists of 15 residues. V lost 5 bases and J lost 4; bases outside the gene matches: 9. The CDR3 region is CASSPRTGKPYGYTF. DNA of the CDR3: TGTGCCAGCAGCCCCCGGACAGGGAAACCCTATGGCTACACCTTC.

This clonotype occurred many times. V gene TRBV20-1 combines with J gene TRBJ2-4; the D gene is possibly TRBD1 (5 bases). Per the germline V gene, CDR1 is DFQATT and CDR2 is SNEGSKA (reference sequence). V was shortened by 6 bases and J by 0 bases, with 21 bases between the two germline ends. The CDR3 consists of 17 residues. CDR3 sequence (DNA): TGCAGTGCCCTGGACACTACGACTGCCTTAGCCAAAAACATTCAGTACTTC. Encoded protein: CSALDTTTALAKNIQYF.

This clonotype was recorded many times. This rearrangement joins TRBV10-3 to TRBJ1-1; D perhaps matches TRBD1 (5 bases). CDR3 length: 13 residues. CDR1 is ENHRY, CDR2 SYGVKD, per germline. V was shortened by 0 bases and J by 7 bases, with 9 bases between the two germline ends. The CDR3, as DNA: TGTGCCATCAGTGAGTCCCGGCAGGGTGAAGCTTTCTTT. Its protein product is CAISESRQGEAFF.

The V call is TRBV20-1, the J call TRBJ2-5; D remains unclear. Trimming removed 3 bases at V and 3 bases at J, with 5 bases between. CDR1 is DFQATT, CDR2 SNEGSKA, per germline (reference sequence). The CDR3 consists of 11 residues. The CDR3 DNA sequence: TGCAGTGCTAGTCTAGAAGAGACCCAGTACTTC. As protein: CSASLEETQYF.

This clonotype showed up many times. The chain carries TRBV5-1 and TRBJ2-1, with D unresolved. With 4 bases removed from V and 0 bases from J, the gap between germline ends came to 11 bases. This CDR3 has 15 amino acids. Germline CDR1 and CDR2: SGHRS and YFSETQ. Here the CDR3 DNA reads TGCGCCAGCAGCCTTGACGGAAGCTCCTACAATGAGCAGTTCTTC. Translated: CASSLDGSSYNEQFF. Full variable domain (missing parts from reference TRBV5-1 and TRBJ2-1): KAGVTQTPRYLIKTRGQQVTLSCSPISGHRSVSWYQQTPGQGLQFLFEYFSETQRNKGNFPGRFSGRQFSNSRSEMNVSTLELGDSALYLCASSLDGSSYNEQFFGPGTRLTVL.

The gene calls are TRBV7-2 and TRBJ2-2; the D is unclear. The length of the CDR3 is 13 residues. The V end lost 2 bases, the J end lost 4 bases, and 5 bases lay between the germline ends. Germline V gives CDR1 SGHTA, CDR2 FQGNSA. The CDR3 sequence: CASSLRITGELFF. CDR3 sequence (DNA): TGTGCCAGCAGCTTAAGGATCACCGGGGAGCTGTTTTTT.

This clonotype was counted ten times or more. The rearrangement uses TRBV18 and TRBJ2-1; no clear D. This CDR3 contains 13 residues. CDR1 and CDR2 from the germline V gene are KGHSH and LQKENI. V dropped 1 base and J dropped 5 bases, with 6 bases sitting between them. The CDR3 loop reads CASSPRDDNEQFF. In DNA form, the CDR3 reads TGTGCCAGCTCACCACGGGATGACAATGAGCAGTTCTTC.

This clonotype was found many times. The chain carries TRBV6-5 and TRBJ1-2; D call uncertain. Between the trimmed V and J ends, which lost 6 bases and 4 bases, there was a span of 18 bases. CDR1 is MNHEY and CDR2 is SVGAGI in the germline V gene. There are 15 residues in the CDR3. Written as DNA, the CDR3 is TGTGCCAGCAGGGGTTGGCAGCGCCTTACCTATGGCTACACCTTC. Translating gives CASRGWQRLTYGYTF.

This clonotype was recorded at least ten times. The V and J genes are TRBV19 and TRBJ2-1, with 12 bases aligning to TRBD2. Losses at the gene ends were 6 bases for V and 2 bases for J; bases not matched to a gene: 2. The germline V gene has CDR1 LNHDA and CDR2 SQIVND (reference sequence). The CDR3 is 15 residues long. The CDR3 DNA reads TGTGCCAGTAGACCTAGCGGGGGGGCCTACAATGAGCAGTTCTTC. Its protein product is CASRPSGGAYNEQFF.